This T cell receptor (beta chain) was retrieved from a study of cytomegalovirus exposure and HLA in healthy donors. Findings of the study overall: Across HLA loci, a later analysis found differing TCR association rates, with DRB1 most and HLA-C fewest. As a later analysis revealed, most CMV-associated TCR beta chains appeared HLA-restricted. TCR beta chains numbering some 160 were designated cytomegalovirus-associated.

V lost 5 bases to trimming and J lost 3 bases; unmatched junction nucleotides: 5. The germline CDR1 and CDR2 sequences are MNHNY and SVGAGI (reference sequence). This CDR3 comprises 15 residues. Vbeta (60) and Jbeta (13) primers were used in the PCR. The protocol was immunoSEQ multiplex PCR, while the TCRdb copy is restricted to in-frame clones and leaves out a portion. Counted here are around 180,000 clones, about 78% occurring once; the ten biggest clones make up around 5.7%. Comments on this clone: Its antigen is not identified.

The receptor comes from a man between 35 and 55 years old in good health and CMV-seronegative. This chain links TRBV6-6 with TRBJ2-2; 8 bases match TRBD2. The sample taken for sequencing was PBMCs. This CDR3 is CASSGSGMDTGELFF. CDR3 nucleotides: TGTGCCAGCAGTGGTAGCGGGATGGACACCGGGGAGCTGTTTTTT.